This T cell receptor (beta chain) was retrieved from a study of T cell responses to AZD1222 COVID-19 vaccine. Regarding this clone: Its antigen is unidentified.

There are 14 residues in the CDR3. Trimming cost V 3 bases and J 7 bases, with 13 bases left between them. Germline CDR1 and CDR2: SGDLS and YYNGEE. Study outcomes and limitations: It should be noted that donors were predominantly white British and more often female, and clonal diversity was possibly underestimated. Seropositive status at baseline applied to only a handful of AZD1222 recipients. Dominant CD4 TCR responses targeted spike regions 160-218 and 743-854.

Second-dose timings of about 4 or about 12 weeks were pooled. Sequencing was performed with immunoSEQ multiplex PCR; in TCRdb, only in-frame clones are kept and a portion is missing. The sample has about 130,000 clones, roughly 88% seen once. The chain joins TRBV9 to TRBJ2-2; possible D gene TRBD1, 5 bases. The receptor comes from an adult who received the AZD1222 COVID-19 vaccine. The source material was peripheral blood, sampled 28 days after the second AZD1222 dose. The CDR3 loop is CASSAGQGDGELFF. CDR3 in DNA: TGTGCCAGCAGCGCCGGACAAGGAGACGGGGAGCTGTTTTTT.